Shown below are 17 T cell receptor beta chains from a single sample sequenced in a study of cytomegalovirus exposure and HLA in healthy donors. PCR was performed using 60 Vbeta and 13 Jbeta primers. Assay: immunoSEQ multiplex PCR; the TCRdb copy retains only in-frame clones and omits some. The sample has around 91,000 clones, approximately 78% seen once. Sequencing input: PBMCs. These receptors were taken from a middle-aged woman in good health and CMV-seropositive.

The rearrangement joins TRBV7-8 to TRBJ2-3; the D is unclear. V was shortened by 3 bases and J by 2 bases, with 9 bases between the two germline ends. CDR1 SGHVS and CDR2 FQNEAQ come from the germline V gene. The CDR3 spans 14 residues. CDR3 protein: CASSFWQDTDTQYF. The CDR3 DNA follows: TGTGCCAGCAGCTTCTGGCAGGACACAGATACGCAGTATTTT.

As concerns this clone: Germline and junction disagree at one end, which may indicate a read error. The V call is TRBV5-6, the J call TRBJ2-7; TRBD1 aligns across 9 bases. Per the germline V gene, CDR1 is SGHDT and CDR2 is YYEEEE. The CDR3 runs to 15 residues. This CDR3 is CASSQGQGSTYEQHF. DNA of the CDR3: TGTGCCAGCAGTCAGGGACAGGGATCGACCTACGAGCAGCACTTC.

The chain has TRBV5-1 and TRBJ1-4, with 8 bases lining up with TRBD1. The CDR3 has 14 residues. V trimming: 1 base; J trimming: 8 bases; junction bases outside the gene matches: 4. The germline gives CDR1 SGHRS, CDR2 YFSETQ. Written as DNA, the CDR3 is TGCGCCAGCAGCTTGCAGGGGGCCGGGGAAAAACTGTTTTTT. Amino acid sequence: CASSLQGAGEKLFF.

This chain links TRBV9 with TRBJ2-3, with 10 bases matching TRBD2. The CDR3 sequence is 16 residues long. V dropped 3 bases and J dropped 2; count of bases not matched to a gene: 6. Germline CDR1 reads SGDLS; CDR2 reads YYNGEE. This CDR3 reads CASSALAGVSTDTQYF. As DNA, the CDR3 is TGTGCCAGCAGCGCTCTAGCGGGAGTGTCCACAGATACGCAGTATTTT.

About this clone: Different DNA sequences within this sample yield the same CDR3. The CDR3 reads CASSYSGSSGNTIYF. The CDR3 DNA reads as TGTGCCAGCAGTTACTCCGGGAGCTCTGGAAACACCATATATTTT. The chain is built from TRBV6-5 and TRBJ1-3; D remains unclear. Germline CDR1 reads MNHEY; CDR2 reads SVGAGI. Trimming took off 0 bases at V and 0 bases at J, with 6 bases between the two ends. The CDR3 totals 15 residues.

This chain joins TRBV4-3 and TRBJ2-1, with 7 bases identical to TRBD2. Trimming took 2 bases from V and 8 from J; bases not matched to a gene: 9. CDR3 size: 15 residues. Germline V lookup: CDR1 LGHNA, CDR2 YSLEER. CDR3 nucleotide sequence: TGCGCCAGCAGCCAAACTAGCGAATTGGGGCATGAGCAGTTCTTC. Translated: CASSQTSELGHEQFF.

This CDR3 reads CATTHRGLGSAASREQYF. The CDR3 DNA reads as TGTGCCACAACCCACAGGGGGCTCGGATCGGCGGCGTCGCGGGAGCAGTACTTC. The chain recombines TRBV28 with TRBJ2-7; 9 bases are a match to TRBD1. V shed 10 bases, J shed 7 bases, and the junction held 26 bases outside the gene matches. The germline CDR1 and CDR2 sequences are MDHEN and SYDVKM. This CDR3 comprises 18 residues.

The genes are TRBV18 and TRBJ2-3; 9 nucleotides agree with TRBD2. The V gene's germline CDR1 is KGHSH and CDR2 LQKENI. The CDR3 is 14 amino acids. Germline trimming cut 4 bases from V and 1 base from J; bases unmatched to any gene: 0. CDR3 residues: CASSRTSGTDTQYF. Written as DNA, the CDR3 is TGTGCCAGCTCACGGACTAGCGGCACAGATACGCAGTATTTT.

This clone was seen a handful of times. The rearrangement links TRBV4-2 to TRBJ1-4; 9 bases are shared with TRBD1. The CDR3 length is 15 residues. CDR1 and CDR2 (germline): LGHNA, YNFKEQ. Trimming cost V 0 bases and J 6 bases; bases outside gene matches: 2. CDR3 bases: TGTGCCAGCAGCCAAGAGACAGGGGGTGATGAAAAACTGTTTTTT. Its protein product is CASSQETGGDEKLFF.

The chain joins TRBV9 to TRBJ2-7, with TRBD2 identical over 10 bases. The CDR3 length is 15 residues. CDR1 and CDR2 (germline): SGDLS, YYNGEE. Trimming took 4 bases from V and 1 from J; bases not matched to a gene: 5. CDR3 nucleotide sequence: TGTGCCAGCAGCCCTCGGACTAGCGGTTCCTACGAGCAGTACTTC. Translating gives CASSPRTSGSYEQYF.

The CDR3 here is CASSLASGNTGELFF. DNA of the CDR3: TGTGCCAGCAGCTTAGCTAGCGGTAACACCGGGGAGCTGTTTTTT. J is TRBJ2-2 and V is TRBV7-3; 7 nucleotides line up with TRBD2. The ends lost 2 bases at V and 2 bases at J; junction bases unmatched: 2. Per the germline V gene, CDR1 is SGHTA and CDR2 is FQGTGA. The CDR3 is 15 amino acids.

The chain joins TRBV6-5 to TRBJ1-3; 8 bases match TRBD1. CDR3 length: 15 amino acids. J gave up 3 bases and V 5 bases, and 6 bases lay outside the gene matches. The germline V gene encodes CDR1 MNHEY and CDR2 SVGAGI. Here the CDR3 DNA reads TGTGCCAGCAGTCCGGACAGGGCTGGTGGAAACACCATATATTTT. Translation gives CASSPDRAGGNTIYF.

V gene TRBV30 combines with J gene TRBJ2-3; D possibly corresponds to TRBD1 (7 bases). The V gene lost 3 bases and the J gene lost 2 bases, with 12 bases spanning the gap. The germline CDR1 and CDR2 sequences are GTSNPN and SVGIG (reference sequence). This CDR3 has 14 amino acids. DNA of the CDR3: TGTGCCTGGAGGCGGGGACAGAACACAGATACGCAGTATTTT. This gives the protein CAWRRGQNTDTQYF.

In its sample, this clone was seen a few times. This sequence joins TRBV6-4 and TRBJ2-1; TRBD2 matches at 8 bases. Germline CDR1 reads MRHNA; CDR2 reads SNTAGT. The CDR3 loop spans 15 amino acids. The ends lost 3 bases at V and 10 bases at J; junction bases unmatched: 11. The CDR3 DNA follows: TGTGCCAGCAGTGAGGGCTTGGGGCCTAGCGGGGAGCAGTTCTTC. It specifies CASSEGLGPSGEQFF.

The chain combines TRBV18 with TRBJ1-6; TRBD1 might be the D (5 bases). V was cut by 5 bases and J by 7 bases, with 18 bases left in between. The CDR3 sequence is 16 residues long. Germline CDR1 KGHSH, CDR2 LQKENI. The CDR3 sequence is CASSTPLTVINSPLHF. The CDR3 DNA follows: TGTGCCAGCTCAACCCCCCTGACAGTGATCAATTCACCCCTCCACTTT.

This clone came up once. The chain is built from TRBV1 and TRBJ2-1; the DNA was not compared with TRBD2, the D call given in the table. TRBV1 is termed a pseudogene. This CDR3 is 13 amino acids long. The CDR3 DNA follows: TGCACCACCCGACTAGCGGGACTCAATGAGCAGTTCTTC. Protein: CTTRLAGLNEQFF.

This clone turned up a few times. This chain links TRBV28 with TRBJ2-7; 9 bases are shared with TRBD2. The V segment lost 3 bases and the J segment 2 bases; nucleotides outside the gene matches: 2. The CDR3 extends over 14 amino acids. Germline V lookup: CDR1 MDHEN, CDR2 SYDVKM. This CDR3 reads CASSFLAGTYEQYF. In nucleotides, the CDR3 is TGTGCCAGCAGTTTCCTAGCGGGGACCTACGAGCAGTACTTC.